This passage covers 5 T cell receptor beta chains from one sample sequenced in a study of cytomegalovirus exposure and HLA in healthy donors. It was with 60 Vbeta and 13 Jbeta primers that the PCR ran. Method: immunoSEQ multiplex PCR; TCRdb's copy keeps in-frame clones and lacks some. The repertoire holds about 140,000 clones, with approximately 71% as singletons. The sample comprised PBMCs. The receptors derive from a man under 40 in good health and CMV-seronegative.

This chain links TRBV7-9 with TRBJ2-7, with 11 bases fitting TRBD1. This CDR3 has 15 amino acids. Germline trimming cut 4 bases from V and 2 bases from J; bases unmatched to any gene: 4. In germline, CDR1 is SEHNR, CDR2 FQNEAQ (reference sequence). The CDR3: CASSSWTGGTYEQYF. The DNA of the CDR3 is TGTGCCAGCAGCTCCTGGACAGGGGGCACCTACGAGCAGTACTTC. The variable domain in full, completed from reference TRBV7-9 and TRBJ2-7, reads DTGVSQNPRHKITKRGQNVTFRCDPISEHNRLYWYRQTLGQGPEFLTYFQNEAQLEKSRLLSDRFSAERPKGSFSTLEIQRTEQGDSAMYLCASSSWTGGTYEQYFGPGTRLTVT.

The J gene is TRBJ2-2, the V gene TRBV7-9; D is perhaps TRBD1 (6 bases). Trimming removed 7 bases at V and 1 base at J, with 10 bases between. Germline V lookup: CDR1 SEHNR, CDR2 FQNEAQ (reference sequence). The CDR3 covers 14 residues. The CDR3, as DNA: TGTGCCAGCAATAAGGGGGAGAACACCGGGGAGCTGTTTTTT. Encoded protein: CASNKGENTGELFF.

The chain employs TRBV10-3 and TRBJ2-1; 10 bases are shared with TRBD1. Germline V gene data show CDR1 as ENHRY and CDR2 as SYGVKD. The V and J ends lost 2 bases and 7 bases, in that order; junction bases with no gene match: 8. The CDR3 runs 16 residues. CDR3 protein: CAISELRQGAVNEQFF. DNA of the CDR3: TGTGCCATCAGTGAGCTCCGACAGGGGGCTGTAAATGAGCAGTTCTTC.

The chain employs TRBV7-8 and TRBJ1-4; the D is unclear. In germline, CDR1 is SGHVS, CDR2 FQNEAQ. The CDR3 totals 14 residues. V was pared by 1 base and J by 10 bases, with 13 bases between. As DNA, the CDR3 is TGTGCCAGCAGCTTAGATGGGCAGCCAACAAAACTGTTTTTT. This sequence encodes CASSLDGQPTKLFF.

The genes are TRBV11-2 and TRBJ2-1; D not resolved. From germline, CDR1 is SGHAT and CDR2 FQNNGV. This CDR3 region has 13 residues. Trimming left V 6 bases short and J 1 base short, with 7 bases between. CDR3 loop: CASRTDSYNEQFF. CDR3 coding DNA: TGTGCCAGCAGAACTGATTCCTACAATGAGCAGTTCTTC.